This T cell receptor (beta chain) was recorded in a study of post-analysis software for immune sequencing data. Study-wide results and limits: Same-batch preparations were strongly co-clustered by F measure. There were about 5 TRBV segments more frequent in patients than controls, and TRBV5-6, TRBV5-1 and TRBV20-1 were among them.

The sample holds a few counts of this clonotype. The antigen is undetermined. Germline V CDR1 and CDR2: MNHEY, SVGAGI. The CDR3 spans 17 residues. The V gene lost 3 bases and the J gene lost 5 bases, with 21 bases spanning the gap. Built from TCR beta cDNA, the libraries had unique molecular identifiers in them. Some 500,000 cDNA molecules were obtained from approximately 0.91 to 9.4 million T cells. TCRdb called the PCR reads again in MiXCR, with one record for every CDR3 protein. The sample holds roughly 800,000 distinct CDR3 sequences, about 43% seen once. The origin of this receptor is a girl under 18 with multiple sclerosis. Sequencing input: blood. The rearrangement joins TRBV6-5 to TRBJ2-3; D tentatively reads TRBD1 or TRBD2 (6 bases each). CDR3 bases: TGTGCCAGCAGTTATGTGACGGGGGCGATCCCCATAGATACGCAGTATTTT. This translates into CASSYVTGAIPIDTQYF.